This section outlines one T cell receptor (beta chain) sequence together with its context. The entry originates in a study of brain T cells in children with intractable seizures. The V and J ends lost 2 bases and 0 bases respectively, with 5 bases between them. CDR3 size: 14 residues. Germline lookup yields CDR1 MNHEY and CDR2 SMNVEV (reference sequence). Sequenced by immunoSEQ multiplex PCR; TCRdb stores in-frame clones only, minus some. This table has around 80,000 clones, around 90% appearing once. J is TRBJ2-4 and V is TRBV27, with D maybe TRBD1 (5 bases). The sequence was obtained from a girl aged 2 to 10 with Rasmussen encephalitis and intractable seizures. Specimen: peripheral blood, collected at surgery. CDR3 sequence (DNA): TGTGCCAGCAGTTTAACAGGAGCCAAAAACATTCAGTACTTC. This gives the protein CASSLTGAKNIQYF.